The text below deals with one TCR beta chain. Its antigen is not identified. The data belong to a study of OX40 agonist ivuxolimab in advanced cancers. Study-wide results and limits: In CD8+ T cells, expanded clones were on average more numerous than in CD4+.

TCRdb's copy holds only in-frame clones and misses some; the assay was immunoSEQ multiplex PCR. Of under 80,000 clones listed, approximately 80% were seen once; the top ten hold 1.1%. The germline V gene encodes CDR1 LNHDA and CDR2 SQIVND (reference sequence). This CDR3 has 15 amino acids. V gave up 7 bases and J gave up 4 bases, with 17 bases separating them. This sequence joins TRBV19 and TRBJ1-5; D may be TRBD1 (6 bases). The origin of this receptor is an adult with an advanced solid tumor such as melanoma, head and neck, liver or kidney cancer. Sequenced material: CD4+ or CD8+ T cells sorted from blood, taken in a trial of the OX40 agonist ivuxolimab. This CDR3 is CASTNTRTDNQPQHF. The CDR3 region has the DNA TGTGCCAGTACCAACACCCGGACAGATAATCAGCCCCAGCATTTT.